Listed here are 15 T cell receptor beta chains from one sample, sequenced in a study of T cell responses to AZD1222 COVID-19 vaccine (dated by TCRdb to about 2021). The time point label here, explained by the study, means: about 28 days (+/-7) after the second vaccine dose. Libraries were constructed by the immunoSEQ multiplex PCR assay. TCRdb retrieved this table from immuneACCESS and kept in-frame rearrangements only. Not all clones are present; in checked studies, unresolved V genes account for under half, and no reason is known for the remainder. Counted in this sample were 150,000 to 200,000 clones; 90% to 95% of them appeared once. The leading ten clones occupy roughly 1% of the sample. The input for sequencing was peripheral blood, taken 28 days after the second AZD1222 dose. These receptors came from an adult who received the AZD1222 COVID-19 vaccine.

This chain links TRBV10-1 with TRBJ2-7; D may be TRBD1 or TRBD2 (5 bases each). This CDR3 comprises 16 residues. V lost 0 bases and J 5 bases, leaving 17 bases between the germline ends. Looked up from germline, CDR1 is WNHNN and CDR2 is SYGVQD (reference sequence). The CDR3 sequence is CASSESRFWDPHEQYF. Here the CDR3 DNA reads TGCGCCAGCAGTGAGTCGAGGTTCTGGGACCCCCACGAGCAGTACTTC.

The chain employs TRBV2 and TRBJ1-5; 7 nucleotides line up with TRBD1. The length of the CDR3 is 14 residues. The V gene's germline CDR1 is SNHLY and CDR2 FYNNEI. After removal of 4 bases from V and 2 bases from J, the junction contained 2 bases not matched to a gene. CDR3 in DNA: TGTGCCAGCAGTGGTGACAGGGGCAATCAGCCCCAGCATTTT. It is translated as CASSGDRGNQPQHF.

The CDR3 DNA is TGTGCCAGCAGCTTGGGTGGACAGGGGTTTATCTCTGGAAACACCATATATTTT. Translating it yields CASSLGGQGFISGNTIYF. The gene calls are TRBV5-4 and TRBJ1-3; 9 bases map to TRBD1. V shed 0 bases, J shed 0 bases, and the junction held 7 bases outside the gene matches. The CDR3 has 18 residues. The germline gives CDR1 SGHNT, CDR2 YYREEE (reference sequence).

The chain has TRBV29-1 and TRBJ1-1; 9 bases agree with TRBD1. This CDR3 region has 13 residues. Germline trimming cut 5 bases from V and 1 base from J; bases unmatched to any gene: 2. CDR1 and CDR2 (germline): SQVTM, ANQGSEA. The DNA of the CDR3 is TGCAGCGTTCGGGGACAGGGGAACACTGAAGCTTTCTTT. This translates into CSVRGQGNTEAFF.

This rearrangement joins TRBV19 to TRBJ1-4, with 12 bases that match TRBD1. There are 17 residues in the CDR3. The V gene's germline CDR1 is LNHDA and CDR2 SQIVND (reference sequence). The V gene end was trimmed by 8 bases and the J gene end by 7 bases; junction bases not matched to a gene: 14. CDR3 sequence: CASSPGQGASVREKLFF. CDR3 in DNA: TGTGCCAGTTCCCCGGGACAGGGGGCCTCCGTTCGTGAAAAACTGTTTTTT.

Worth noting for this clone: Sequence at one end of the junction differs from germline and may be a read error. The chain carries TRBV12-3 or TRBV12-4 and TRBJ1-1; D unresolved. CDR3 length: 13 amino acids. CDR3 sequence: CVSSFGHHTEAFF. CDR3 sequence (DNA): TGTGTCAGCAGTTTCGGTCACCACACTGAAGCTTTCTTT.

This chain joins TRBV5-8 and TRBJ2-3, with 7 bases aligning to TRBD1. Germline CDR1 is SGHTS and CDR2 is YDEGEE. V lost 1 base and J lost 1; bases outside the gene matches: 6. CDR3 length equals 16 residues. CDR3 sequence reads: CASSLNRDSGTDTQYF. In nucleotides, the CDR3 is TGTGCCAGCAGCTTGAACCGGGACAGCGGCACAGATACGCAGTATTTT.

The chain has TRBV6-5 and TRBJ1-2, with D possibly being TRBD1 (6 bases). The length of the CDR3 is 15 residues. Germline V gives CDR1 MNHEY, CDR2 SVGAGI. The V end was cut by 2 bases, the J end by 5 bases, with 15 bases between. CDR3 in amino acids: CASSYPVGGTYGYTF. CDR3 DNA sequence: TGTGCCAGCAGTTACCCGGTAGGGGGTACTTATGGCTACACCTTC.

The V call is TRBV4-3, the J call TRBJ1-2; D perhaps matches TRBD1 (5 bases). V was trimmed by 4 bases and J by 13 bases, leaving 22 bases between them. The germline V gene encodes CDR1 LGHNA and CDR2 YSLEER. This CDR3 spans 14 amino acids. CDR3 nucleotide sequence: TGCGCCAGCAGCCCTGGGACGGTTGGGAGGTTACTCACCTTC. It encodes CASSPGTVGRLLTF.

V and J are TRBV4-1 and TRBJ1-5; 8 bases fit TRBD1. The V gene end was trimmed by 1 base and the J gene end by 4 bases; junction bases not matched to a gene: 6. Germline V CDR1 and CDR2: MGHRA, YSYEKL. The CDR3 is 16 amino acids. Here the CDR3 reads CASSQGSTGGNQPQHF. DNA for the CDR3: TGCGCCAGCAGCCAAGGGTCAACAGGGGGGAATCAGCCCCAGCATTTT.

The chain links TRBV5-4 to TRBJ1-4, with 10 bases that match TRBD1. Trimming took 5 bases from V and 8 from J; bases not matched to a gene: 6. The CDR3 runs 14 residues. CDR1 is SGHNT and CDR2 is YYREEE in the germline V gene (reference sequence). CDR3 amino acids: CASRRDRGEEKLFF. The CDR3 DNA reads as TGTGCCAGCAGACGGGACAGGGGAGAGGAAAAACTGTTTTTT.

The gene calls are TRBV6-2 or TRBV6-3 and TRBJ2-7, with TRBD1 identical over 9 bases. Germline-derived CDR1 and CDR2 are MNHEY and SVGEGT. The CDR3 covers 18 residues. V lost 5 bases, J lost 4 bases, and 18 bases stayed unmatched. The DNA of the CDR3 is TGTGCCAGCAGTGACCTCAAACGAACGGGACAGGGATCTTACGAGCAGTACTTC. Translation: CASSDLKRTGQGSYEQYF.

This clone has a handful of counts. The rearrangement links TRBV4-3 to TRBJ1-4; D gene unclear. Germline lookup yields CDR1 LGHNA and CDR2 YSLEER. This CDR3 spans 16 amino acids. The V gene lost 0 bases and the J gene lost 4 bases, with 12 bases spanning the gap. The CDR3 is CASSQDRNSRNEKLFF. DNA for the CDR3: TGCGCCAGCAGCCAAGATAGAAACAGCCGTAATGAAAAACTGTTTTTT.

This chain joins TRBV3-1 (or the pseudogene TRBV3-2) and TRBJ2-3; D might be TRBD2 (5 bases). This CDR3 comprises 15 residues. V was shortened by 1 base and J by 0 bases, with 8 bases between the two germline ends. Germline loops: CDR1 LGHDT, CDR2 YNNKEL (reference sequence). Written as DNA, the CDR3 is TGTGCCAGCAGCCAAGTCTGGACTAGCACAGATACGCAGTATTTT. It translates to CASSQVWTSTDTQYF.

V usage is TRBV10-1 and J usage is TRBJ2-1; 7 nucleotides line up with TRBD1. Losses at the gene ends were 4 bases for V and 3 bases for J; bases not matched to a gene: 6. The CDR3 covers 15 residues. The germline V gene has CDR1 WNHNN and CDR2 SYGVQD (reference sequence). The CDR3 region has the DNA TGCGCCAGCAGTGCGGGACAGTCATTCTACAATGAGCAGTTCTTC. Its protein product is CASSAGQSFYNEQFF.